This T cell receptor beta chain originates from a study of CD8 T cells in Susac syndrome. This CDR3 has 14 amino acids. Per the germline V gene, CDR1 is KGHSH and CDR2 is LQKENI. V was pared by 11 bases and J by 3 bases, with 18 bases between. When the RNA was reverse transcribed, random hexamers were used with an input of roughly 0.45 to 1 ug. TCRdb reprocessed the immunoSEQ multiplex PCR reads with MiXCR, giving one entry per CDR3 protein. Of some 150,000 distinct CDR3 sequences in the sample, roughly 95% were seen once. A single count supports this clonotype. The chain is built from TRBV18 and TRBJ2-3; D may be TRBD1 (5 bases). This receptor was taken from a human donor with Susac syndrome. Sequencing used CD4+ T cells from PBMCs. The CDR3 loop is CAGKKGVRTDTQYF. Here the CDR3 DNA reads TGTGCCGGGAAGAAAGGGGTGAGAACAGATACGCAGTATTTT. Supplemented by reference TRBV18 and TRBJ2-3, the full variable domain reads NAGVMQNPRHLVRRRGQEARLRCSPMKGHSHVYWYRQLPEEGLKFMVYLQKENIIDESGMPKERFSAEFPKEGPSILRIQQVVRGDSAAYFCAGKKGVRTDTQYFGPGTRLTVL.